This TCR beta chain was documented in a study of Ad26.COV2.S vaccination and SARS-CoV-2 variants. This table comes from immunoSEQ multiplex PCR, and its TCRdb copy is limited to in-frame clones, with some not included. The repertoire holds about 390,000 clones, with 92% as singletons. Looked up from germline, CDR1 is MNHNS and CDR2 is SASEGT. The CDR3 runs to 14 residues. Trimming shortened V by 3 bases and J by 1 base, and 6 bases separated the two germline ends. The treatment here: some 20 received Ad26.COV2.S at low or high dose, single or two shots; several received placebo; per-sample allocation not given. Day 63 following the first vaccine or placebo injection was when the samples were taken.

The chain couples TRBV6-1 to TRBJ1-4, with D perhaps TRBD1 (5 bases). This receptor was obtained from a person between 18 and 65 years old who received the Ad26.COV2.S COVID-19 vaccine or a placebo. The sample in question was peripheral blood, obtained in a trial of Ad26.COV2.S vaccine versus placebo. CDR3 nucleotides: TGTGCCAGCAGTGAGGGGGGAACTAATGAAAAACTGTTTTTT. It encodes CASSEGGTNEKLFF.